This T cell receptor beta chain was sequenced for a study of PD-1 blockade in mismatch repair-deficient tumors (dated by TCRdb to about 2017). Broadly, across the study: Between September 2013 and September 2016, the trial enrolled 85 to 100 consecutive patients with about a dozen mismatch repair-deficient cancer types, every one of whom had been previously treated and was progressing. Tumor-associated T cell clones in the peripheral blood of patients responding to PD-1 blockade were tracked using deep sequencing of TCR CDR3 regions.

General findings and caveats noted by the study authors: Tumor-resident clones, often undetectable in blood before treatment, expanded rapidly after pembrolizumab and then contracted, generally before radiologic responses.

Points on this clone: What antigen it recognizes has not been identified. No per-base quality is available; no much larger clone lies one base away.

Spanning cysteine to phenylalanine, the CDR3 consists of 17 amino acids. Only the CDR3 DNA is retained, 51 bases long and in frame from the first base. CDR1 and CDR2 were assigned from the germline V gene (reference sequence) as SEHNR and FQNEAQ. Germline trimming amounts to 5 bases on V and 0 bases on J, with 8 as the count of junction bases outside the gene matches. The library was produced with the immunoSEQ multiplex PCR assay. TCRdb holds this immuneACCESS table with in-frame rearrangements only. Some clones are missing; in checked studies, unresolved V genes explain under half, and the rest has no known cause. The sample table lists around 48,000 clones, 78% of them with a count of one. More than 2.5% of the sample is taken by the ten largest. For each enrolled patient, mismatch repair deficiency was established using either polymerase chain reaction or immunohistochemistry. TCR sequencing was performed for three patients who responded to pembrolizumab therapy. The phase II trial prospectively tested pembrolizumab PD-1 blockade in advanced mismatch repair-deficient cancers regardless of tissue of origin. Peripheral blood T cell samples were serially collected before and at multiple times after PD-1 blockade was started. Blood sampling times were expressed in weeks after the first pembrolizumab dose.

The sample consisted of peripheral blood, taken 4 weeks after starting pembrolizumab. The V and J segments used are TRBV7-9 and TRBJ1-3; 9 bases in the junction line up with TRBD1. This TCR came from an adult with mismatch repair-deficient cancer. The encoded CDR3 is CASSLTAGQGSGNTIYF. The DNA sequence is as follows: TGTGCCAGCAGCCTCACTGCGGGACAGGGCTCTGGAAACACCATATATTTT.